The 14 T cell receptor beta chains in this list originate from one sample, sequenced in a study of blood T cell repertoires in COVID-19. The data were produced by immunoSEQ multiplex PCR, yet TCRdb's version contains in-frame clones alone and is incomplete. The sample consists of 85,000 to 100,000 clones, 80% of them appearing once. Specimen: peripheral blood. These receptors came from a man aged 50 to 60 who had recovered from COVID-19.

The chain recombines TRBV12-3 or TRBV12-4 with TRBJ2-7; D not certain. This CDR3 contains 11 residues. Trimming took 8 bases from V and 2 from J, leaving 7 bases between them. The CDR3 here is CASRRAYEQYF. The CDR3 region has the DNA TGTGCCAGCCGCCGGGCCTACGAGCAGTACTTC.

This chain uses TRBV4-1 with TRBJ1-2, with 12 bases lining up with TRBD1. This CDR3 has 16 residues. Germline-derived CDR1 and CDR2 are MGHRA and YSYEKL. The junction had 9 bases not matched to a gene; V was cut back by 4 bases and J by 6 bases. The CDR3 protein is CASSRGDRGREDGYTF. The CDR3 DNA sequence: TGCGCCAGCAGCCGAGGGGACAGGGGGCGAGAGGATGGCTACACCTTC.

The V and J genes are TRBV9 and TRBJ2-7; 9 bases map to TRBD2. The CDR3 contains 15 residues. CDR1 is SGDLS and CDR2 is YYNGEE in the germline V gene. The V gene end was trimmed by 0 bases and the J gene end by 4 bases; junction bases not matched to a gene: 5. In DNA, the CDR3 is TGTGCCAGCAGCGTAGACGGGCTAGCGGGGTACGAGCAGTACTTC. This translates into CASSVDGLAGYEQYF.

This rearrangement joins TRBV2 to TRBJ1-2; 7 bases line up with TRBD1. The CDR3 runs to 14 residues. CDR1 and CDR2 from the germline V gene are SNHLY and FYNNEI. V was clipped by 8 bases and J by 0 bases; unmatched bases: 6. The DNA of the CDR3 is TGTGCCAGCGGGGGGACAGCCTCTAACTATGGCTACACCTTC. It specifies CASGGTASNYGYTF.

This sequence joins TRBV5-5 and TRBJ2-7; TRBD1 might be the D (5 bases). In germline, CDR1 is SGHKS, CDR2 YYEKEE (reference sequence). The CDR3 spans 15 residues. V was clipped by 4 bases and J by 0 bases, with 14 bases between them. The CDR3 bases are TGTGCCAGCAGCCGACAGCAAGTTTCCTCCTACGAGCAGTACTTC. It specifies CASSRQQVSSYEQYF.

Only a few counts were recorded for this clone. This chain uses TRBV19 with TRBJ2-7, with D possibly being TRBD1 (6 bases). Trimming took 5 bases from V and 7 from J, leaving 18 bases between them. Germline-derived CDR1 and CDR2 are LNHDA and SQIVND (reference sequence). This CDR3 comprises 14 residues. This chain's CDR3 is CASSPGQSSDEQYF. CDR3 nucleotide sequence: TGTGCCAGTAGTCCTGGACAGAGTTCAGATGAGCAGTACTTC.

This clone is labeled as medium-sized (0.01 to 0.1%). The gene calls are TRBV2 and TRBJ1-5; 10 nucleotides align to TRBD1. CDR1 is SNHLY, CDR2 FYNNEI, per germline. This CDR3 is built from 14 residues. V was pared by 7 bases and J by 8 bases, with 8 bases of the junction left unmatched. The CDR3: CASTPTGGREPQHF. The DNA of the CDR3 is TGTGCCAGCACCCCGACAGGGGGCAGAGAGCCCCAGCATTTT.

This sequence joins TRBV5-1 and TRBJ2-2; TRBD2 matches 11 bases. CDR3 length equals 15 residues. V lost 4 bases and J lost 4; bases outside the gene matches: 3. CDR1 and CDR2 from the germline V gene are SGHRS and YFSETQ. The CDR3 DNA reads as TGCGCCAGCAGCGTGACTAGCGGGGTCACCGGGGAGCTGTTTTTT. Encoded protein: CASSVTSGVTGELFF.

This chain links TRBV19 with TRBJ2-2; D gene unclear. CDR1 LNHDA and CDR2 SQIVND come from the germline V gene (reference sequence). The ends were cut back, 5 bases at V and 1 base at J, with 5 bases in the middle. The CDR3 totals 13 residues. The CDR3 DNA sequence: TGTGCCAGTAGTGCAGTGAACACCGGGGAGCTGTTTTTT. The encoded protein is CASSAVNTGELFF. The full variable domain, its missing parts supplied by reference TRBV19 and TRBJ2-2, is DGGITQSPKYLFRKEGQNVTLSCEQNLNHDAMYWYRQDPGQGLRLIYYSQIVNDFQKGDIAEGYSVSREKKESFPLTVTSAQKNPTAFYLCASSAVNTGELFFGEGSRLTVL.

This chain connects TRBV2 to TRBJ2-3; the match to TRBD1 covers 8 bases. The CDR3 runs to 15 residues. Losses at the gene ends were 7 bases for V and 3 bases for J; bases not matched to a gene: 9. Germline lookup yields CDR1 SNHLY and CDR2 FYNNEI. The CDR3 sequence is CASTKDRGRTDTQYF. CDR3 nucleotide sequence: TGTGCCAGCACCAAAGACAGGGGAAGGACAGATACGCAGTATTTT.

The V and J genes are TRBV7-3 and TRBJ2-2, with 11 bases lining up with TRBD2. CDR3 size: 16 residues. Unmatched junction bases numbered 4, after V lost 4 bases and J lost 3 bases. Per germline, CDR1 SGHTA and CDR2 FQGTGA. This chain's CDR3 is CASSSLAGGYTGELFF. For the CDR3, the DNA is TGTGCCAGCAGCTCTCTAGCGGGGGGATACACCGGGGAGCTGTTTTTT.

The chain employs TRBV6-4 and TRBJ1-5, with TRBD1 as a possible D gene (6 bases). V dropped 8 bases and J dropped 5 bases, with 19 bases sitting between them. CDR3 length equals 15 residues. Germline V gene lookup returns CDR1 MRHNA and CDR2 SNTAGT. DNA of the CDR3: TGTGCCAGCGGGGGGGGGCAGGGCATACATCAGCCCCAGCATTTT. It codes for CASGGGQGIHQPQHF.

The chain uses TRBV20-1 and TRBJ1-5; D might be TRBD1 (5 bases). The CDR3 runs to 15 residues. CDR1 and CDR2 from the germline V gene are DFQATT and SNEGSKA (reference sequence). V dropped 3 bases and J dropped 2 bases, with 14 bases sitting between them. CDR3 DNA: TGCAGTGCTAGTAGTGGGGCCAAAGGCAATCAGCCCCAGCATTTT. Protein product: CSASSGAKGNQPQHF.

The chain carries TRBV7-2 and TRBJ2-7; TRBD2 might be the D (6 bases). This CDR3 region has 14 residues. Trimming removed 1 base at V and 7 bases at J, with 14 bases between. The germline V gene encodes CDR1 SGHTA and CDR2 FQGNSA. This CDR3 reads CASSLVGTSGEQYF. The CDR3 DNA reads TGTGCCAGCAGCTTAGTGGGGACTTCGGGGGAGCAGTACTTC.